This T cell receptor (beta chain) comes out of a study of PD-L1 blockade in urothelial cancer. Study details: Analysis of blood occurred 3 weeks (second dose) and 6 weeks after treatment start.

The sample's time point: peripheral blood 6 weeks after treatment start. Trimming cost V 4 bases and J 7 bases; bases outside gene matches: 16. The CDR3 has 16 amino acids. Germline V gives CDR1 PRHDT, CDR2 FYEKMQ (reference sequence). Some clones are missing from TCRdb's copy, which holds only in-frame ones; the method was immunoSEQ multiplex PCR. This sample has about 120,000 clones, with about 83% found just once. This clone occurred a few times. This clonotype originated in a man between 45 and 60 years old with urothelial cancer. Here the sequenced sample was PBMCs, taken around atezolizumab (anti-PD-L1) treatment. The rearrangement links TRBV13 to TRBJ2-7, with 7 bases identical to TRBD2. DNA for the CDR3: TGTGCCAGCAGCTCTCATTCCCTAGCGGCCCCGGGGGAGCAGTACTTC. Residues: CASSSHSLAAPGEQYF.